Sequencing of this T cell receptor beta chain was carried out in a study of shared clonotypes between healthy human individuals. Study-wide findings and caveats: It was observed that roughly 5.4% of naive CD4 clonotypes were shared across a few donors. Blood was the sole source, and tissue repertoires probably differ.

J was trimmed by 4 bases and V by 4 bases; bases with no gene match: 7. This CDR3 comprises 14 residues. Germline loops: CDR1 SGHDT, CDR2 YYEEEE. A CD45RA+ naive subset and a CD45RA-negative memory subset were split from CD4+ cells. Only in-frame clones appear in the TCRdb table, and some are missing; sequencing was by immunoSEQ multiplex PCR. The sample has over a million clones, approximately 68% seen once. This clone occurred a few times. Its antigen is as yet unknown. Source material: memory CD4+ T cells sorted from blood. This sample's subset: CD45RA-negative fraction. This rearrangement joins TRBV5-6 to TRBJ2-7, with 8 bases lining up with TRBD1. The receptor comes from a man younger than 35 in good health. The CDR3 here is CASSKTGAGYEQYF. The CDR3 DNA is TGTGCCAGCAGCAAGACAGGGGCTGGGTACGAGCAGTACTTC.